This T cell receptor (beta chain) was obtained from a study of cytomegalovirus exposure and HLA in healthy donors. CDR3 size: 15 residues. Trimming cost V 0 bases and J 3 bases; bases outside gene matches: 3. Germline-derived CDR1 and CDR2 are SGHTS and YDEGEE. PCR involved 60 Vbeta and 13 Jbeta primers. Methods used by the authors: About 10 million shared chains were among about 80 million unique TCR beta chains counted in a later analysis. Using immunoSEQ multiplex PCR, the repertoire was profiled, and TCRdb retains in-frame clones only, with some absent. That table supplies the V and J calls and clone size; D and trimming were determined from the DNA. Counted here are approximately 280,000 clones, 80% to 90% occurring once; the ten biggest clones make up less than 4%. Whole-study results and caveats: Sequencing depth across donors, presence/absence analyses assumed, was roughly uniform. Cytomegalovirus association was assigned to 150 to 200 TCR beta chains. Some V segments, including TRBV6-2 and TRBV6-3, were excluded as indistinguishable.

In the case of this clone: What it binds is not known.

This chain joins TRBV5-8 and TRBJ2-1, with 7 nucleotides matching TRBD2. This clonotype was sampled from a man aged 35-49 years in good health and CMV-seropositive. Sequenced input: PBMCs. CDR3 nucleotide sequence: TGTGCCAGCAGCTTGGCACTAGCGAACTACAATGAGCAGTTCTTC. This gives the protein CASSLALANYNEQFF.